This T cell receptor (beta chain) was sequenced during a study of CD8+ T cells in alopecia areata. Sequencing templates came from extracted RNA that was reverse transcribed into cDNA. TCRdb's copy holds only in-frame clones and misses some; the assay was immunoSEQ multiplex PCR. Among fewer than 250,000 clones listed, 40% to 55% were seen once. Findings and caveats of the study: Tofacitinib significantly lowered scalp clonality and expanded CD8+ clones among the top 100.

Comments on this clone: Its specificity is not known.

The sample's treatment: oral pan-JAK inhibitor, 5-10 mg twice daily. The V gene's germline CDR1 is SGHTA and CDR2 FQGNSA. V was shortened by 2 bases and J by 5 bases, with 12 bases between the two germline ends. The CDR3 sequence is 14 residues long. The chain recombines TRBV7-2 with TRBJ1-1; D is possibly TRBD1 (6 bases). This sequence was found in a human donor with alopecia areata. Material: CD4+ T cells sorted from blood, obtained at approximately week 36, from a patient treated with tofacitinib. The CDR3 coding sequence is TGTGCCAGCAGCTTACTAGGGGGGAGGACTGAAGCTTTCTTT. Its translation is CASSLLGGRTEAFF.